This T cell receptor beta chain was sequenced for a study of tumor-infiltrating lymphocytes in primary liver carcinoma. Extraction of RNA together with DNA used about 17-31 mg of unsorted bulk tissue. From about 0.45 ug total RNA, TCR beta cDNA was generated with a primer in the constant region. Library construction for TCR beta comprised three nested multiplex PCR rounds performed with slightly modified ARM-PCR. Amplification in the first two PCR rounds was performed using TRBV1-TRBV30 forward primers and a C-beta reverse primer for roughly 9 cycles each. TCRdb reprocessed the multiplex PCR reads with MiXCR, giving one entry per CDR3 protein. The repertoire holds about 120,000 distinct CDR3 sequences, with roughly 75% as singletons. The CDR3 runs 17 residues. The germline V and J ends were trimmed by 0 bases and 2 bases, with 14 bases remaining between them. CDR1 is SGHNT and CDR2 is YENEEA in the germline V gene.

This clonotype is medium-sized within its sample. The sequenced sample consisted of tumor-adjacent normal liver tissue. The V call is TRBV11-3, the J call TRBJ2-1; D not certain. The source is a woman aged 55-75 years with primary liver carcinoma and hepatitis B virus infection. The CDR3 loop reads CASSLDPRSSAYNEQFF. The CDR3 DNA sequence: TGTGCCAGCAGCTTAGATCCAAGATCCTCTGCCTACAATGAGCAGTTCTTC.